This TCR beta chain originates from a study of T cell responses to AZD1222 COVID-19 vaccine. Study results and limitations: Clonal diversity may have been underestimated, and the donors were mostly white British, with more females than males. Among vaccine-associated CD4 TCRs, coverage spanned spike, with dominance at 160-218 and 743-854.

Comment on this clone: The antigen remains undetermined.

The V gene's germline CDR1 is MNHEY and CDR2 SMNVEV (reference sequence). The CDR3 has 15 amino acids. V dropped 3 bases and J dropped 0; count of bases not matched to a gene: 3. Only in-frame clones appear in the TCRdb table, and some are missing; sequencing was by immunoSEQ multiplex PCR. The sample holds about 39,000 clones, 88% seen once. The chain links TRBV27 to TRBJ2-7; TRBD2 matches 9 bases. The sequences come from peripheral blood, collected 28 days after the second dose of the MenACWY control vaccine. The receptor's source is an adult who received the MenACWY meningococcal vaccine as a control. The DNA for the CDR3 is TGTGCCAGCAGTTTGCGGGAGGGGAGCTCCTACGAGCAGTACTTC. It is translated as CASSLREGSSYEQYF.